This T cell receptor beta chain was identified during a study of blood T cell repertoires in COVID-19. Looking at the study overall: T cells, B-cell-depleted T cells, or PBMCs provided the cDNA or gDNA that served as material.

Original analysis: Amplified reference gene primers provided the basis for estimating nucleated cell counts. TCRdb keeps only in-frame clones here, not all; method: immunoSEQ multiplex PCR. The V and J calls and clone size are taken from that table; D and trimming were inferred from the DNA. The sample records about 100,000 clones, approximately 81% being singletons. Germline lookup yields CDR1 KGHSH and CDR2 LQKENI. V was cut by 6 bases and J by 2 bases, with 10 bases left in between. This CDR3 has 13 residues. The clonotype originates from a human donor in a cohort sampled during active COVID-19. The V call is TRBV18, the J call TRBJ1-1; D ambiguous. Sequenced material: peripheral blood. This CDR3 reads CASSPDFNTEAFF. The CDR3 region has the DNA TGTGCCAGCTCCCCAGACTTTAACACTGAAGCTTTCTTT.